One sample yielded the 27 T cell receptor beta chains listed below, sequenced in a study of memory CD4+ T cells and cytomegalovirus serostatus. The sort gate was single viable CD3+CD4+CD8-CD45RO+ cells for memory CD4+ T cells. Assay: immunoSEQ multiplex PCR; the TCRdb copy retains only in-frame clones and omits some. Altogether tens of thousands of clones are present, about 75% being singletons, with the ten largest covering around 4.3%. Input material: memory CD4+ T cells from blood. The receptors here all came from an adult in good health and CMV-seropositive.

V gene TRBV2 combines with J gene TRBJ1-5; 7 bases are shared with TRBD1. The V segment lost 4 bases and the J segment 5 bases; nucleotides outside the gene matches: 5. This CDR3 comprises 14 residues. The germline V gene encodes CDR1 SNHLY and CDR2 FYNNEI. CDR3 DNA: TGTGCCAGCAGTGTAGGGGGCTTTGATCAGCCCCAGCATTTT. Its protein product is CASSVGGFDQPQHF.

The rearrangement joins TRBV19 to TRBJ1-1; D ambiguous. This CDR3 is built from 14 residues. Trimming removed 3 bases from V and 1 base from J, with 9 bases in between. Per germline, CDR1 LNHDA and CDR2 SQIVND (reference sequence). The CDR3 sequence: CASSILVTNTEAFF. CDR3 nucleotides: TGTGCCAGTAGTATCCTAGTGACGAACACTGAAGCTTTCTTT.

The rearrangement links TRBV2 to TRBJ1-2, with D hard to call. The germline V and J ends were trimmed by 6 bases and 4 bases, with 18 bases remaining between them. Germline V gene lookup returns CDR1 SNHLY and CDR2 FYNNEI. The CDR3 covers 15 residues. This CDR3 is CASSPSGQAPYGYTF. The CDR3 DNA reads as TGTGCCAGCAGCCCGTCCGGCCAGGCACCCTATGGCTACACCTTC. The whole variable domain, remainder taken from reference TRBV2 and TRBJ1-2, is EPEVTQTPSHQVTQMGQEVILRCVPISNHLYFYWYRQILGQKVEFLVSFYNNEISEKSEIFDDQFSVERPDGSNFTLKIRSTKLEDSAMYFCASSPSGQAPYGYTFGSGTRLTVV.

This chain joins TRBV29-1 and TRBJ1-1, with D unresolved. The CDR3 is 13 amino acids. CDR1 is SQVTM, CDR2 ANQGSEA, per germline. V lost 1 base and J 4 bases, leaving 10 bases between the germline ends. CDR3 DNA sequence: TGCAGCGTTGAAGCAGGTTCGGGCACTGAAGCTTTCTTT. Amino acid sequence: CSVEAGSGTEAFF.

The rearrangement links TRBV7-2 to TRBJ2-4; D may be TRBD2 (6 bases). The CDR3 length is 18 residues. V was pared by 2 bases and J by 1 base, with 18 bases between. CDR1 is SGHTA, CDR2 FQGNSA, per germline. CDR3 loop: CASSLPLGGIKAKNIQYF. The DNA of the CDR3 is TGTGCCAGCAGCTTACCCTTAGGAGGGATTAAGGCCAAAAACATTCAGTACTTC.

The chain couples TRBV13 to TRBJ2-2, with D unclear. The V end lost 3 bases, the J end lost 3 bases, and 5 bases lay between the germline ends. Per the germline V gene, CDR1 is PRHDT and CDR2 is FYEKMQ (reference sequence). This CDR3 contains 13 residues. The CDR3 DNA reads as TGTGCCAGCAGCTTTACACACACCGGGGAGCTGTTTTTT. This translates into CASSFTHTGELFF.

This clone was detected only a few times. The chain joins TRBV7-9 to TRBJ1-4; D not resolved. The CDR3 contains 14 residues. Germline V lookup: CDR1 SEHNR, CDR2 FQNEAQ (reference sequence). V was shortened by 1 base and J by 8 bases, with 11 bases between the two germline ends. The CDR3: CASSLVRAEEKLFF. The CDR3 DNA reads TGTGCCAGCAGCTTAGTGCGGGCGGAGGAAAAACTGTTTTTT.

This clone appeared a few times. In nucleotides, the CDR3 is TGCGCCAGCAGCCAAAGGACAGGGGGCTCCGGGGAGCTGTTTTTT. This encodes CASSQRTGGSGELFF. This chain uses TRBV5-1 with TRBJ2-2, with 11 bases lining up with TRBD1. This CDR3 comprises 15 residues. The V gene end was trimmed by 4 bases and the J gene end by 6 bases; junction bases not matched to a gene: 5. The germline gives CDR1 SGHRS, CDR2 YFSETQ.

The chain links TRBV4-3 to TRBJ2-7, with 9 bases lining up with TRBD1. Germline CDR1 LGHNA, CDR2 YSLEER. Trimming removed 0 bases from V and 5 bases from J; junction bases left unmatched: 11. The CDR3 contains 17 residues. This CDR3 reads CASSQELTQGAKNEQYF. The CDR3 DNA sequence: TGCGCCAGCAGCCAAGAATTAACACAGGGGGCAAAAAACGAGCAGTACTTC.

The J gene is TRBJ2-6, the V gene TRBV7-6, with D uncertain. This CDR3 contains 21 residues. Germline V gives CDR1 SGHVS, CDR2 FNYEAQ. Trimming removed 4 bases at V and 0 bases at J, with 25 bases between. The DNA of the CDR3 is TGTGCCAGCAGCTCCCGTATAGGCAGGCTTCGAACCAGCTCTGGGGCCAACGTCCTGACTTTC. Its protein is CASSSRIGRLRTSSGANVLTF.

CDR3: CASTHLMYSGANVLTF. CDR3 nucleotides: TGTGCCAGCACCCATTTAATGTACTCTGGGGCCAACGTCCTGACTTTC. The chain uses TRBV4-2 and TRBJ2-6; D call uncertain. V lost 7 bases and J lost 0, with 13 bases in between. The CDR3 length is 16 residues. CDR1 and CDR2 from the germline V gene are LGHNA and YNFKEQ.

V gene TRBV15 combines with J gene TRBJ1-2, with D unclear. V was trimmed by 5 bases and J by 7 bases, leaving 14 bases between them. Germline V gives CDR1 LNHNV, CDR2 YYDKDF (reference sequence). This CDR3 spans 13 amino acids. CDR3 nucleotides: TGTGCCACCAGCCCAAGTGGAGGGTTTGGCTACACCTTC. Translating it yields CATSPSGGFGYTF.

This clone was recorded a few times. The rearrangement links TRBV2 to TRBJ1-6; 7 bases map to TRBD1. This CDR3 has 17 amino acids. Unmatched junction bases numbered 11, after V lost 2 bases and J lost 7 bases. CDR1 is SNHLY, CDR2 FYNNEI, per germline. The CDR3 loop reads CASSEWGVAGGNSPLHF. CDR3 coding DNA: TGTGCCAGCAGTGAATGGGGTGTGGCAGGGGGAAATTCACCCCTCCACTTT.

The CDR3 sequence is CAWTTGGKPREQYF. In DNA form, the CDR3 reads TGTGCCTGGACCACCGGAGGGAAACCTCGCGAGCAGTACTTC. The V call is TRBV30, the J call TRBJ2-7, with D maybe TRBD2 (6 bases). CDR3 size: 14 residues. Germline CDR1 GTSNPN, CDR2 SVGIG (reference sequence). V gave up 4 bases and J gave up 6 bases, with 19 bases separating them.

This clone showed up just a few times. V usage is TRBV28 and J usage is TRBJ1-1; unclear D gene. In germline, CDR1 is MDHEN, CDR2 SYDVKM. CDR3 length: 14 residues. The V and J ends lost 5 bases and 1 base respectively, with 11 bases between them. CDR3 nucleotides: TGTGCCAGCAGTGCGTTTAGGAAGAACACTGAAGCTTTCTTT. Translation: CASSAFRKNTEAFF.

CDR3 sequence (DNA): TGTGCCAGCAGAACGGACCGCGGCGGGGTGGACTATTATGGCTACACCTTC. Protein sequence: CASRTDRGGVDYYGYTF. The chain has TRBV27 and TRBJ1-2; D gene ambiguous. V lost 6 bases, J lost 5 bases, and 25 bases lay in between. CDR3 length: 17 residues. The germline V gene has CDR1 MNHEY and CDR2 SMNVEV (reference sequence).

The chain carries TRBV28 and TRBJ2-5; TRBD2 matches at 7 bases. J was trimmed by 4 bases and V by 10 bases; bases with no gene match: 18. Per germline, CDR1 MDHEN and CDR2 SYDVKM. This CDR3 is 16 amino acids long. CDR3 residues: CATDFGAGVIRETQYF. The DNA for the CDR3 is TGTGCCACCGACTTCGGGGCGGGGGTAATTCGAGAGACCCAGTACTTC.

The genes are TRBV9 and TRBJ1-5, with TRBD1 matching over 10 bases. Per germline, CDR1 SGDLS and CDR2 YYNGEE. The CDR3 covers 15 residues. The ends lost 4 bases at V and 11 bases at J; junction bases unmatched: 12. The CDR3 DNA reads as TGTGCCAGCAGCCCCAGCGGACAGGGGGGGACGTCCCAGCATTTT. The encoded protein is CASSPSGQGGTSQHF.

The rearrangement links TRBV5-5 to TRBJ1-2; D remains unclear. The CDR3 covers 16 residues. Trimming took 4 bases from V and 4 from J, leaving 20 bases between them. Per germline, CDR1 SGHKS and CDR2 YYEKEE (reference sequence). CDR3 loop: CASSQGPSKSSYGYTF. CDR3 nucleotides: TGTGCCAGCAGCCAAGGGCCCTCTAAGTCGTCCTATGGCTACACCTTC.

The chain links TRBV5-1 to TRBJ1-1; no clear D gene. This CDR3 contains 15 residues. Trimming shortened V by 0 bases and J by 3 bases, and 12 bases separated the two germline ends. The germline CDR1 and CDR2 sequences are SGHRS and YFSETQ. The CDR3 spells CASSLGLGWDTEAFF. In nucleotides, the CDR3 is TGCGCCAGCAGCTTGGGGCTGGGGTGGGACACTGAAGCTTTCTTT.

The J gene is TRBJ1-3, the V gene TRBV11-1; no reliable D call. The CDR3 runs 14 residues. The germline V and J ends were trimmed by 5 bases and 5 bases, with 13 bases remaining between them. Germline V CDR1 and CDR2: SGHAT, FQDESV (reference sequence). The CDR3 sequence is CASSPLRSRNTIYF. The CDR3 coding sequence is TGTGCCAGCAGCCCCCTGCGGTCAAGAAACACCATATATTTT.

The table lists this clone with a count of one. The rearrangement links TRBV7-2 to TRBJ1-4; D is ambiguous. This CDR3 has 13 amino acids. Trimming took off 1 base at V and 5 bases at J, with 5 bases between the two ends. CDR1 is SGHTA and CDR2 is FQGNSA in the germline V gene. CDR3 nucleotide sequence: TGTGCCAGCAGCTTAGGCCGAAATGAAAAACTGTTTTTT. Translated: CASSLGRNEKLFF.

The J gene is TRBJ1-6, the V gene TRBV30; 9 bases match TRBD1. Per the germline V gene, CDR1 is GTSNPN and CDR2 is SVGIG (reference sequence). The trim removed 7 bases at V and 9 bases at J, leaving 10 bases unmatched. This CDR3 has 14 amino acids. CDR3 bases: TGTGCCTCATCCTCGGGACAGGGTGTTTCACCCCTCCACTTT. This encodes CASSSGQGVSPLHF.

This chain links TRBV6-6 with TRBJ2-3, with a tentative D call TRBD2 (5 bases). V was cut by 8 bases and J by 2 bases, with 8 bases left in between. CDR3 length: 12 residues. In germline, CDR1 is MNHNY, CDR2 SVGAGI (reference sequence). The CDR3 DNA sequence: TGTGCCAGCCTTGGACTCACAGATACGCAGTATTTT. This translates into CASLGLTDTQYF.

The chain has TRBV10-3 and TRBJ1-2; perhaps TRBD1 as D (6 bases). V lost 11 bases and J lost 4, with 20 bases in between. CDR1 and CDR2 (germline): ENHRY, SYGVKD. The CDR3 consists of 14 residues. The CDR3 reads CASAGTTETYGYTF. The CDR3 DNA reads as TGTGCCTCCGCAGGGACAACTGAAACCTATGGCTACACCTTC.

The CDR3 coding sequence is TGTGCCAGCTCGGAAGCAGTGGGCTACACCTTC. It codes for CASSEAVGYTF. The chain couples TRBV6-6 to TRBJ1-2; D call uncertain. The CDR3 spans 11 residues. V lost 8 bases and J 8 bases, leaving 12 bases between the germline ends. The germline V gene has CDR1 MNHNY and CDR2 SVGAGI (reference sequence).

This chain joins TRBV18 and TRBJ1-2; D ambiguous. Germline CDR1 KGHSH, CDR2 LQKENI. This CDR3 contains 14 residues. Trimming left V 2 bases short and J 4 bases short, with 11 bases between. CDR3 protein: CASSPGRDVYGYTF. The DNA for the CDR3 is TGTGCCAGCTCACCAGGCAGAGACGTCTATGGCTACACCTTC.